These 28 T cell receptor beta chains originate from one sample sequenced in a study of blood T cell repertoires in COVID-19. Method: immunoSEQ multiplex PCR; TCRdb's copy keeps in-frame clones and lacks some. The data show 150,000 to 200,000 clones, roughly 87% seen once. The sample was PBMCs or T cells enriched from blood (not recorded which). The receptors come from a human donor with acute COVID-19. The donor label of this sample is uncertain.

The CDR3, as DNA: TGTGCCAGCAGCCAAGACACGTCACAGGATCCCAGCAATCAGCCCCAGCATTTT. Its protein product is CASSQDTSQDPSNQPQHF. The V call is TRBV4-2, the J call TRBJ1-5; tentatively, D is TRBD1 (5 bases). The germline V gene encodes CDR1 LGHNA and CDR2 YNFKEQ. The CDR3 loop spans 18 amino acids. V was shortened by 0 bases and J by 1 base, with 16 bases between the two germline ends.

This clone was detected only once. The chain couples TRBV4-1 to TRBJ2-5; possible D gene TRBD2, 5 bases. Germline CDR1 is MGHRA and CDR2 is YSYEKL. V lost 0 bases and J 5 bases, leaving 10 bases between the germline ends. There are 14 residues in the CDR3. The CDR3 coding sequence is TGCGCCAGCAGCCAAGAACGGGATACGGAGACCCAGTACTTC. Translated: CASSQERDTETQYF.

V is TRBV6-1 and J is TRBJ1-2, with D hard to call. The CDR3 spans 15 residues. V lost 1 base and J lost 4, with 13 bases in between. Germline loops: CDR1 MNHNS, CDR2 SASEGT. CDR3 sequence reads: CASSEEFGGGYGYTF. CDR3 sequence (DNA): TGTGCCAGCAGTGAAGAATTCGGTGGTGGCTATGGCTACACCTTC.

This clone has only a few counts. The rearrangement joins TRBV7-2 to TRBJ2-2; tentative D call: TRBD2 (7 bases). Trimming cost V 7 bases and J 5 bases, with 17 bases left between them. CDR1 and CDR2 from the germline V gene are SGHTA and FQGNSA. This CDR3 is built from 15 residues. CDR3 loop: CASISGGLGTGELFF. Written as DNA, the CDR3 is TGTGCCAGCATCTCGGGGGGCCTGGGGACCGGGGAGCTGTTTTTT.

The V and J genes are TRBV5-1 and TRBJ1-4; 7 bases are a match to TRBD1. The CDR3 extends over 14 amino acids. Unmatched junction bases numbered 4, after V lost 3 bases and J lost 5 bases. Germline values: CDR1 SGHRS, CDR2 YFSETQ. In nucleotides, the CDR3 is TGCGCCAGCAGCTACGGGACAGAGAATGAAAAACTGTTTTTT. Its protein product is CASSYGTENEKLFF.

The DNA for the CDR3 is TGTGCCAGCAGCTTAAAGGGGCGCCCTCTTGGCTACACCTTC. Translating it yields CASSLKGRPLGYTF. The genes are TRBV7-2 and TRBJ1-2; maybe TRBD1 (5 bases). Germline-derived CDR1 and CDR2 are SGHTA and FQGNSA. V was clipped by 2 bases and J by 7 bases, with 14 bases between them. The CDR3 has 14 amino acids.

The chain carries TRBV19 and TRBJ2-7; D possibly corresponds to TRBD1 (6 bases). Germline V CDR1 and CDR2: LNHDA, SQIVND (reference sequence). The CDR3 runs to 16 residues. V shed 5 bases and J shed 2 bases, with 19 bases lying between them. CDR3 coding DNA: TGTGCCAGTAGTCCCGGGACATTATACAATGCCTACGAGCAGTACTTC. Residues: CASSPGTLYNAYEQYF.

The V call is TRBV11-2, the J call TRBJ2-2, with a tentative D call TRBD2 (5 bases). CDR1 and CDR2 (germline): SGHAT, FQNNGV. This CDR3 comprises 15 residues. Between the trimmed V and J ends, which lost 4 bases and 4 bases, there was a span of 13 bases. The CDR3 loop reads CASSSEGLGTGELFF. CDR3 coding DNA: TGTGCCAGCAGCTCCGAGGGTCTAGGCACCGGGGAGCTGTTTTTT. Variable domain in full (rest from reference TRBV11-2 and TRBJ2-2): EAGVAQSPRYKIIEKRQSVAFWCNPISGHATLYWYQQILGQGPKLLIQFQNNGVVDDSQLPKDRFSAERLKGVDSTLKIQPAKLEDSAVYLCASSSEGLGTGELFFGEGSRLTVL.

The genes are TRBV11-2 and TRBJ2-7; D might be TRBD2 (6 bases). The CDR3 is made up of 15 amino acids. V gave up 5 bases and J gave up 3 bases, with 17 bases separating them. Per germline, CDR1 SGHAT and CDR2 FQNNGV. The CDR3 sequence is CASSRWRGAHYEQYF. The DNA for the CDR3 is TGTGCCAGCAGCCGATGGCGGGGAGCACACTACGAGCAGTACTTC. Drawing the rest from reference TRBV11-2 and TRBJ2-7, the complete variable domain is EAGVAQSPRYKIIEKRQSVAFWCNPISGHATLYWYQQILGQGPKLLIQFQNNGVVDDSQLPKDRFSAERLKGVDSTLKIQPAKLEDSAVYLCASSRWRGAHYEQYFGPGTRLTVT.

The chain carries TRBV7-9 and TRBJ1-2, with D uncertain. The germline V gene encodes CDR1 SEHNR and CDR2 FQNEAQ (reference sequence). Trimming removed 5 bases from V and 0 bases from J, with 13 bases in between. CDR3 length: 15 amino acids. Here the CDR3 reads CASSPGGATNYGYTF. The CDR3 DNA reads as TGTGCCAGCAGCCCCGGAGGAGCTACTAACTATGGCTACACCTTC.

The chain has TRBV2 and TRBJ1-1, with 8 bases fitting TRBD1. The CDR3 has 16 residues. With 1 base clipped from V and 5 bases from J, the junction kept 9 bases outside the gene matches. Germline V lookup: CDR1 SNHLY, CDR2 FYNNEI. The chain's CDR3 is CASSEGQGAGWTEAFF. DNA of the CDR3: TGTGCCAGCAGTGAAGGGCAGGGGGCAGGTTGGACTGAAGCTTTCTTT.

The gene calls are TRBV18 and TRBJ2-7; TRBD2 matches at 9 bases. With 3 bases clipped from V and 3 bases from J, the junction kept 9 bases outside the gene matches. Germline lookup yields CDR1 KGHSH and CDR2 LQKENI. The CDR3 is 16 residues long. CDR3 region: CASSPAAGGPNYEQYF. The CDR3 nucleotides are TGTGCCAGCTCACCTGCAGCGGGGGGACCAAACTACGAGCAGTACTTC.

The CDR3 nucleotides read TGTGCCAGCTCAACTACAGGGGCGACCATGAACACTGAAGCTTTCTTT. This codes for CASSTTGATMNTEAFF. V and J are TRBV18 and TRBJ1-1; 7 nucleotides match TRBD1. This CDR3 comprises 16 residues. Germline values: CDR1 KGHSH, CDR2 LQKENI. J lost 0 bases, V lost 5 bases, and 9 bases had no gene match. Drawing the rest from reference TRBV18 and TRBJ1-1, the complete variable domain is NAGVMQNPRHLVRRRGQEARLRCSPMKGHSHVYWYRQLPEEGLKFMVYLQKENIIDESGMPKERFSAEFPKEGPSILRIQQVVRGDSAAYFCASSTTGATMNTEAFFGQGTRLTVV.

CDR3: CAITGQGLRASGYTF. As DNA, the CDR3 is TGTGCCATCACGGGACAGGGGTTAAGGGCAAGTGGCTACACCTTC. This sequence joins TRBV10-3 and TRBJ1-2, with 10 bases fitting TRBD1. Looked up from germline, CDR1 is ENHRY and CDR2 is SYGVKD. The CDR3 is 15 amino acids. V shed 7 bases and J 7 bases; nucleotides not matched to a gene: 12.

This sequence joins TRBV7-2 and TRBJ2-5; 7 bases fit TRBD2. CDR1 is SGHTA and CDR2 is FQGNSA in the germline V gene. Trimming cost V 1 base and J 1 base; bases outside gene matches: 6. CDR3 size: 16 residues. CDR3 DNA sequence: TGTGCCAGCAGCTTAGACAGGCCTAGCGGCCAAGAGACCCAGTACTTC. This gives the protein CASSLDRPSGQETQYF.

The chain is built from TRBV5-6 and TRBJ1-2; 7 positions agree with TRBD1. Germline V gene lookup returns CDR1 SGHDT and CDR2 YYEEEE. With V trimmed by 5 bases and J by 0 bases, 10 bases remained unmatched. There are 16 residues in the CDR3. CDR3 sequence reads: CASSVTGQTSNYGYTF. CDR3 coding DNA: TGTGCCAGCAGTGTGACAGGGCAAACTTCTAACTATGGCTACACCTTC.

This clone was counted a few times. The genes are TRBV3-1 (or the pseudogene TRBV3-2) and TRBJ2-1; TRBD2 matches 7 bases. The J segment lost 6 bases and the V segment lost 10 bases, leaving 6 bases of the junction unmatched. The CDR3 covers 12 residues. The germline V gene encodes CDR1 LGHDT and CDR2 YNNKEL (reference sequence). This chain's CDR3 is CATGGYGNEQFF. The CDR3 coding sequence is TGTGCCACGGGGGGATATGGCAATGAGCAGTTCTTC.

This clone was counted a single time. The chain recombines TRBV3-1 (or the pseudogene TRBV3-2) with TRBJ2-5, with TRBD2 matching over 8 bases. V lost 5 bases to trimming and J lost 5 bases; unmatched junction nucleotides: 7. CDR1 is LGHDT and CDR2 is YNNKEL in the germline V gene (reference sequence). There are 14 residues in the CDR3. The CDR3 sequence: CASSSRGGPETQYF. CDR3 bases: TGTGCCAGCAGCTCGCGCGGGGGGCCGGAGACCCAGTACTTC.

The rearrangement uses TRBV23-1 and TRBJ1-1; 8 positions match TRBD1. TRBV23-1 is annotated as an ORF whose role is uncertain. Trimming cost V 0 bases and J 3 bases; bases outside gene matches: 3. The CDR3 is 15 amino acids. The CDR3 spells CASSQSTDRDTEAFF. DNA for the CDR3: TGCGCCAGCAGTCAATCGACGGACAGGGACACTGAAGCTTTCTTT.

V usage is TRBV9 and J usage is TRBJ2-1; a weak D match, TRBD2 (5 bases). The CDR3 runs to 13 residues. Germline loops: CDR1 SGDLS, CDR2 YYNGEE. V lost 4 bases to trimming and J lost 10 bases, with 15 bases between them. The CDR3 loop reads CASSLYSPGEQFF. The CDR3 nucleotides are TGTGCCAGCAGCCTATATTCCCCGGGGGAGCAGTTCTTC.

This rearrangement joins TRBV4-1 to TRBJ2-2; TRBD1 matches at 8 bases. The V gene's germline CDR1 is MGHRA and CDR2 YSYEKL. The CDR3 extends over 15 amino acids. Germline trimming cut 1 base from V and 3 bases from J; bases unmatched to any gene: 1. In nucleotides, the CDR3 is TGCGCCAGCAGCCAAGGGGACAGGTACACCGGGGAGCTGTTTTTT. It yields the protein CASSQGDRYTGELFF.

The chain has TRBV9 and TRBJ2-5; D is perhaps TRBD2 (6 bases). Germline lookup yields CDR1 SGDLS and CDR2 YYNGEE. The CDR3 contains 14 residues. The V and J ends lost 4 bases and 3 bases respectively, with 13 bases between them. CDR3 DNA: TGTGCCAGCAGCTTCCAGTGGGGGGAAGAGACCCAGTACTTC. Encoded protein: CASSFQWGEETQYF.

The V call is TRBV19, the J call TRBJ1-5, with D unclear. Trimming pared 8 bases from V and 4 bases from J, leaving 9 bases between. The length of the CDR3 is 12 residues. The V gene's germline CDR1 is LNHDA and CDR2 SQIVND (reference sequence). CDR3 coding DNA: TGTGCCAGTCGCGGCCCGAATCAGCCCCAGCATTTT. It translates to CASRGPNQPQHF. The full variable domain, its missing parts supplied by reference TRBV19 and TRBJ1-5, is DGGITQSPKYLFRKEGQNVTLSCEQNLNHDAMYWYRQDPGQGLRLIYYSQIVNDFQKGDIAEGYSVSREKKESFPLTVTSAQKNPTAFYLCASRGPNQPQHFGDGTRLSIL.

The rearrangement joins TRBV24-1 to TRBJ2-3; maybe TRBD2 (7 bases). There are 18 residues in the CDR3. Germline V gene lookup returns CDR1 KGHDR and CDR2 SFDVKD. V gave up 7 bases and J gave up 1 base, with 23 bases separating them. The CDR3 DNA reads TGTGCCACCAGCCGAGGGGGGGGGCCGAGGAGTGGCACAGATACGCAGTATTTT. It specifies CATSRGGGPRSGTDTQYF.

The J gene is TRBJ1-4, the V gene TRBV10-3; 7 bases align to TRBD1. Germline V gives CDR1 ENHRY, CDR2 SYGVKD. After removal of 6 bases from V and 6 bases from J, the junction contained 7 bases not matched to a gene. The CDR3 runs to 14 residues. In DNA form, the CDR3 reads TGTGCCATCAGGGGGGACAGCGCCGATGAAAAACTGTTTTTT. This encodes CAIRGDSADEKLFF.

V and J are TRBV11-2 and TRBJ2-7; D not resolved. CDR1 and CDR2 from the germline V gene are SGHAT and FQNNGV. The CDR3 is 13 amino acids. Trimming took 5 bases from V and 1 from J, leaving 9 bases between them. CDR3 protein: CASSIGRSYEQYF. In DNA form, the CDR3 reads TGTGCCAGCAGCATTGGTCGGTCCTACGAGCAGTACTTC.

The chain uses TRBV20-1 and TRBJ2-3, with 9 bases lining up with TRBD2. The CDR3 length is 14 residues. With V trimmed by 3 bases and J by 4 bases, 5 bases remained unmatched. Per germline, CDR1 DFQATT and CDR2 SNEGSKA (reference sequence). The CDR3 is CSASKVAGADTQYF. Here the CDR3 DNA reads TGCAGTGCTAGTAAGGTAGCGGGGGCAGATACGCAGTATTTT.

The chain recombines TRBV11-1 with TRBJ1-1; 7 positions match TRBD1. Germline V gives CDR1 SGHAT, CDR2 FQDESV (reference sequence). This CDR3 has 12 amino acids. V shed 6 bases and J 7 bases; nucleotides not matched to a gene: 5. The CDR3 nucleotides read TGTGCCAGCAGTCACCAGGGGGTTGAAGCTTTCTTT. This codes for CASSHQGVEAFF.